These 26 T cell receptor beta chains share one sample of origin, sequenced in a study of blood T cell repertoires in COVID-19. Measured with immunoSEQ multiplex PCR; TCRdb has only the in-frame clones, and not every one. The sample records over 200,000 clones, about 86% being singletons. The material sequenced was PBMCs or T cells enriched from blood (not recorded which). Receptors were obtained from a woman in her forties or fifties in a cohort exposed to, infected with or recovered from COVID-19 (not recorded which).

This chain joins TRBV19 and TRBJ1-2; the D is unclear. The V gene lost 1 base and the J gene lost 8 bases, with 14 bases spanning the gap. The CDR3 loop spans 14 amino acids. Per the germline V gene, CDR1 is LNHDA and CDR2 is SQIVND (reference sequence). CDR3 DNA sequence: TGTGCCAGTAGTATAGTTCCGGGATCTGAGGGCTACACCTTC. The encoded protein is CASSIVPGSEGYTF.

The chain recombines TRBV7-6 with TRBJ2-3, with D uncertain. The germline V gene has CDR1 SGHVS and CDR2 FNYEAQ. The ends were cut back, 5 bases at V and 2 bases at J, with 8 bases in the middle. This CDR3 comprises 13 residues. CDR3 in DNA: TGTGCCAGCAGCCAACTCGACACAGATACGCAGTATTTT. Protein product: CASSQLDTDTQYF. Variable domain in full (rest from reference TRBV7-6 and TRBJ2-3): GAGVSQSPRYKVTKRGQDVALRCDPISGHVSLYWYRQALGQGPEFLTYFNYEAQQDKSGLPNDRFSAERPEGSISTLTIQRTEQRDSAMYRCASSQLDTDTQYFGPGTRLTVL.

In its sample, this clone was seen once. The rearrangement joins TRBV4-2 to TRBJ1-1, with 9 bases fitting TRBD1. J lost 2 bases, V lost 1 base, and 20 bases had no gene match. The germline V gene encodes CDR1 LGHNA and CDR2 YNFKEQ. This CDR3 has 21 amino acids. CDR3 bases: TGTGCCAGCAGCCAAGGGCGTCTGGAGTCATACCGGGACAGGGTAAACACTGAAGCTTTCTTT. Amino acids: CASSQGRLESYRDRVNTEAFF.

This chain joins TRBV15 and TRBJ1-2; no clear D gene. Germline V gene data show CDR1 as LNHNV and CDR2 as YYDKDF (reference sequence). The CDR3 extends over 13 amino acids. Trimming took off 1 base at V and 4 bases at J, with 7 bases between the two ends. This CDR3 reads CATSRGHGYGYTF. CDR3 DNA: TGTGCCACCAGCAGAGGACACGGCTATGGCTACACCTTC. The full variable domain, completed using reference TRBV15 and TRBJ1-2, is DAMVIQNPRYQVTQFGKPVTLSCSQTLNHNVMYWYQQKSSQAPKLLFHYYDKDFNNEADTPDNFQSRRPNTSFCFLDIRSPGLGDTAMYLCATSRGHGYGYTFGSGTRLTVV.

Here the CDR3 DNA reads TGCGCCAGCAGCCAAGATAATATCGTGACTAGCGGAACGAGTACGCAGTATTTT. Encoded protein: CASSQDNIVTSGTSTQYF. The chain has TRBV4-1 and TRBJ2-3; 9 bases map to TRBD2. CDR1 is MGHRA, CDR2 YSYEKL, per germline. This CDR3 comprises 18 residues. J gave up 8 bases and V 0 bases, and 15 bases lay outside the gene matches.

This chain connects TRBV27 to TRBJ2-2; TRBD1 matches at 11 bases. Germline lookup yields CDR1 MNHEY and CDR2 SMNVEV (reference sequence). The CDR3 extends over 18 amino acids. J lost 3 bases, V lost 8 bases, and 14 bases had no gene match. CDR3: CASSRTGGAFIDTGELFF. As DNA, the CDR3 is TGTGCCAGCTCAAGGACAGGGGGCGCGTTTATAGACACCGGGGAGCTGTTTTTT.

The rearrangement uses TRBV27 and TRBJ1-2, with 9 bases aligning to TRBD1. The trim removed 5 bases at V and 5 bases at J, leaving 6 bases unmatched. Germline CDR1 is MNHEY and CDR2 is SMNVEV (reference sequence). This CDR3 comprises 14 residues. The CDR3 reads CASSRRQGGYGYTF. The CDR3 DNA is TGTGCCAGCAGTCGTCGACAGGGGGGGTATGGCTACACCTTC.

The genes are TRBV20-1 and TRBJ1-2, with D hard to call. V was pared by 3 bases and J by 4 bases, with 6 bases between. The germline CDR1 and CDR2 sequences are DFQATT and SNEGSKA (reference sequence). This CDR3 is built from 11 residues. CDR3 region: CSARSLYGYTF. The CDR3 nucleotides read TGCAGTGCTAGGAGTCTCTATGGCTACACCTTC.

V gene TRBV3-1 (or the pseudogene TRBV3-2) combines with J gene TRBJ1-3, with D unclear. Trimming took 0 bases from V and 3 from J, leaving 6 bases between them. The germline V gene encodes CDR1 LGHDT and CDR2 YNNKEL (reference sequence). The CDR3 covers 14 residues. Here the CDR3 DNA reads TGTGCCAGCAGCCAAGAGGGGAGTGGAAACACCATATATTTT. The encoded protein is CASSQEGSGNTIYF.

J is TRBJ2-1 and V is TRBV7-6; 11 bases align to TRBD2. This CDR3 comprises 16 residues. CDR1 is SGHVS, CDR2 FNYEAQ, per germline. V dropped 5 bases and J dropped 5; count of bases not matched to a gene: 8. CDR3 sequence reads: CASSRKIAGGNNEQFF. The CDR3 coding sequence is TGTGCCAGCAGCCGCAAAATAGCGGGGGGGAACAATGAGCAGTTCTTC.

The chain links TRBV18 to TRBJ2-2; D call uncertain. The CDR3 contains 14 residues. Germline assignment: CDR1 KGHSH and CDR2 LQKENI. V lost 2 bases, J lost 1 base, and 5 bases lay in between. CDR3: CASSPVMNTGELFF. CDR3 coding DNA: TGTGCCAGCTCACCAGTAATGAACACCGGGGAGCTGTTTTTT.

The rearrangement uses TRBV29-1 and TRBJ1-2, with 9 bases lining up with TRBD1. The germline CDR1 and CDR2 sequences are SQVTM and ANQGSEA. V dropped 7 bases and J dropped 8; count of bases not matched to a gene: 11. The CDR3 is 13 residues long. In DNA form, the CDR3 reads TGCAGCGCTCTTAGCGGGACAGGGATCGGCTACACCTTC. This sequence encodes CSALSGTGIGYTF.

The CDR3 is CASSQVSEEGAFF. In nucleotides, the CDR3 is TGTGCCAGCAGCCAAGTCAGTGAGGAGGGAGCTTTCTTT. This chain links TRBV4-2 with TRBJ1-1; no definite D call. V lost 1 base and J 10 bases, leaving 13 bases between the germline ends. The germline V gene has CDR1 LGHNA and CDR2 YNFKEQ. The CDR3 totals 13 residues.

The DNA for the CDR3 is TGTGCCTGGGGCAGACTCCTCTCTGGAAACACCATATATTTT. Protein sequence: CAWGRLLSGNTIYF. The rearrangement joins TRBV30 to TRBJ1-3, with D uncertain. Trimming took off 5 bases at V and 0 bases at J, with 11 bases between the two ends. Germline CDR1 GTSNPN, CDR2 SVGIG (reference sequence). The CDR3 sequence is 14 residues long. The full variable domain, its missing parts supplied by reference TRBV30 and TRBJ1-3, is SQTIHQWPATLVQPVGSPLSLECTVEGTSNPNLYWYRQAAGRGLQLLFYSVGIGQISSEVPQNLSASRPQDRQFILSSKKLLLSDSGFYLCAWGRLLSGNTIYFGEGSWLTVV.

The J gene is TRBJ2-2, the V gene TRBV27, with a weak D call TRBD2 (5 bases). V lost 2 bases to trimming and J lost 4 bases, with 11 bases between them. Germline loops: CDR1 MNHEY, CDR2 SMNVEV (reference sequence). The CDR3 covers 15 residues. The CDR3 loop is CASSLSGEGTGELFF. The CDR3 region has the DNA TGTGCCAGCAGTTTAAGCGGCGAAGGCACCGGGGAGCTGTTTTTT.

Only one count was recorded for this clone. The chain links TRBV4-2 to TRBJ2-5; TRBD2 agrees at 13 bases. The CDR3 consists of 22 residues. V gave up 4 bases and J gave up 3 bases; unmatched junction bases: 23. Germline V gene data show CDR1 as LGHNA and CDR2 as YNFKEQ. The CDR3 coding sequence is TGTGCCAGCAGCCGCCGCTATAACAGGGGAGGTACTAGCGGGGGGGCGGAAGAGACCCAGTACTTC. It translates to CASSRRYNRGGTSGGAEETQYF.

This clone was detected once. The chain carries TRBV19 and TRBJ2-3; 9 nucleotides align to TRBD2. This CDR3 comprises 18 residues. Germline lookup yields CDR1 LNHDA and CDR2 SQIVND (reference sequence). Unmatched junction bases numbered 11, after V lost 0 bases and J lost 4 bases. The CDR3 here is CASSIDLFAGGLADTQYF. Written as DNA, the CDR3 is TGTGCCAGTAGTATAGATCTATTCGCGGGGGGGCTGGCAGATACGCAGTATTTT.

The chain joins TRBV4-3 to TRBJ2-3; TRBD1 might be the D (6 bases). The CDR3 has 15 residues. Between the trimmed V and J ends, which lost 3 bases and 0 bases, there was a span of 10 bases. Per the germline V gene, CDR1 is LGHNA and CDR2 is YSLEER. CDR3 DNA: TGCGCCAGCAGCCAGCACAGGGCTAGCACAGATACGCAGTATTTT. Its translation: CASSQHRASTDTQYF.

This rearrangement joins TRBV29-1 to TRBJ1-1, with 10 bases fitting TRBD1. This CDR3 is built from 14 residues. Trimming removed 3 bases from V and 0 bases from J; junction bases left unmatched: 1. The germline CDR1 and CDR2 sequences are SQVTM and ANQGSEA. The CDR3 DNA follows: TGCAGCGTTGAGACAGGGGGCATGAACACTGAAGCTTTCTTT. Translated: CSVETGGMNTEAFF.

The chain links TRBV3-1 (or the pseudogene TRBV3-2) to TRBJ2-5, with TRBD1 identical over 8 bases. The CDR3 is 16 amino acids. V lost 0 bases and J lost 4; bases outside the gene matches: 7. Germline CDR1 reads LGHDT; CDR2 reads YNNKEL (reference sequence). The CDR3 DNA reads as TGTGCCAGCAGCCAAGATCGCACAGGGGGTACAGAGACCCAGTACTTC. Translation gives CASSQDRTGGTETQYF.

The CDR3 DNA reads as TGCAGCGTTGTGTCGGGAGGGACTAGCTCGACAGATACGCAGTATTTT. This translates into CSVVSGGTSSTDTQYF. The rearrangement links TRBV29-1 to TRBJ2-3; 9 bases map to TRBD2. V was clipped by 4 bases and J by 3 bases; unmatched bases: 11. The CDR3 is made up of 16 amino acids. The germline V gene encodes CDR1 SQVTM and CDR2 ANQGSEA.

This clone has just one count. The chain carries TRBV11-3 and TRBJ1-2; D is unclear. Trimming removed 5 bases at V and 0 bases at J, with 10 bases between. Germline values: CDR1 SGHNT, CDR2 YENEEA. CDR3 length: 14 amino acids. The DNA of the CDR3 is TGTGCCAGCAGCGGGGAGTTAGCTAACTATGGCTACACCTTC. Translating it yields CASSGELANYGYTF.

The rearrangement uses TRBV6-2 or TRBV6-3 and TRBJ2-5, with 10 nucleotides matching TRBD2. V was pared by 2 bases and J by 7 bases, with 1 base of the junction left unmatched. The CDR3 sequence is 13 residues long. CDR1 and CDR2 from the germline V gene are MNHEY and SVGEGT. CDR3 DNA sequence: TGTGCCAGCAGTTACCGACTAGCGGGGACCCAGTACTTC. Protein sequence: CASSYRLAGTQYF.

This rearrangement joins TRBV28 to TRBJ2-7; D gene ambiguous. CDR1 and CDR2 from the germline V gene are MDHEN and SYDVKM. There are 12 residues in the CDR3. V lost 4 bases to trimming and J lost 3 bases, with 7 bases between them. The CDR3 nucleotides read TGTGCCAGCAGTTCGGGTGACTACGAGCAGTACTTC. Its translation: CASSSGDYEQYF.

This clone has just a few counts. This sequence joins TRBV7-9 and TRBJ1-3, with D unclear. Germline assignment: CDR1 SEHNR and CDR2 FQNEAQ (reference sequence). This CDR3 contains 17 residues. V lost 0 bases and J 0 bases, leaving 12 bases between the germline ends. The CDR3 here is CASSLARIGISGNTIYF. Written as DNA, the CDR3 is TGTGCCAGCAGCTTAGCGAGGATCGGCATCTCTGGAAACACCATATATTTT.

The chain is built from TRBV6-1 and TRBJ1-1; D might be TRBD1 (6 bases). This CDR3 comprises 16 residues. Germline V gene lookup returns CDR1 MNHNS and CDR2 SASEGT. V gave up 3 bases and J gave up 0 bases, with 14 bases separating them. The CDR3 reads CASSEKQGPMNTEAFF. As DNA, the CDR3 is TGTGCCAGCAGTGAGAAACAGGGTCCTATGAACACTGAAGCTTTCTTT.